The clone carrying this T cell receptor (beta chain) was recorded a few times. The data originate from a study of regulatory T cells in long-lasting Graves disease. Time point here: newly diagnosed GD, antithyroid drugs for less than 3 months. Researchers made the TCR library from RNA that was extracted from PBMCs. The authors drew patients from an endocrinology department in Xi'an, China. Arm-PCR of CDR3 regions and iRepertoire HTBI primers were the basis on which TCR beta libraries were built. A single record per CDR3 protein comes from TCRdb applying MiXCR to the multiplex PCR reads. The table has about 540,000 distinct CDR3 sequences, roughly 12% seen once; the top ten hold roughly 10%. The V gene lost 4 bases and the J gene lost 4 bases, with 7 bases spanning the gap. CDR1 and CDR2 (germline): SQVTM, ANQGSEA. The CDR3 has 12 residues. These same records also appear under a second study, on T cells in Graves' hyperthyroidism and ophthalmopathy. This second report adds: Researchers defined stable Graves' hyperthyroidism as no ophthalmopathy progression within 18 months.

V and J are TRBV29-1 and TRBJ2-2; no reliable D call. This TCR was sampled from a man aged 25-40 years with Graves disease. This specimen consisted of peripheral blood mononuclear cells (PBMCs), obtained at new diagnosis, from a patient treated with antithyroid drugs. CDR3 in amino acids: CSVGASTGELFF. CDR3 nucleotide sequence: TGCAGCGTTGGAGCTAGCACCGGGGAGCTGTTTTTT.